The clone carrying this T cell receptor (beta chain) was seen a single time. The antigen remains undetermined. This entry comes from a study of cytomegalovirus exposure and HLA in healthy donors. Study outcomes and limitations: The investigators catalogued some 150 TCR beta chains as cytomegalovirus-associated. The tendency of first-cohort TCR clusters to co-occur in the 120 or so validation repertoires emerged from a later analysis.

The repertoire was sequenced with immunoSEQ multiplex PCR; TCRdb's copy has only in-frame clones and lacks some. The sample shows 150,000 to 200,000 clones, about 90% of them seen only once. The sequence came from a woman aged 18-29 years in good health and CMV-seropositive. The sequenced sample consisted of PBMCs.

The CDR3 here is CASSLQGGNQPQHF. For the CDR3, the DNA is TGTGCCAGCTCACTACAGGGTGGCAATCAGCCCCAGCATTTT. The chain couples TRBV18 to TRBJ1-5, with a possible D match to TRBD1 (6 bases). The germline gives CDR1 KGHSH, CDR2 LQKENI. V was clipped by 4 bases and J by 2 bases, with 9 bases between them. This CDR3 is 14 amino acids long. Full variable domain (remainder filled in from reference TRBV18 and TRBJ1-5): NAGVMQNPRHLVRRRGQEARLRCSPMKGHSHVYWYRQLPEEGLKFMVYLQKENIIDESGMPKERFSAEFPKEGPSILRIQQVVRGDSAAYFCASSLQGGNQPQHFGDGTRLSIL.